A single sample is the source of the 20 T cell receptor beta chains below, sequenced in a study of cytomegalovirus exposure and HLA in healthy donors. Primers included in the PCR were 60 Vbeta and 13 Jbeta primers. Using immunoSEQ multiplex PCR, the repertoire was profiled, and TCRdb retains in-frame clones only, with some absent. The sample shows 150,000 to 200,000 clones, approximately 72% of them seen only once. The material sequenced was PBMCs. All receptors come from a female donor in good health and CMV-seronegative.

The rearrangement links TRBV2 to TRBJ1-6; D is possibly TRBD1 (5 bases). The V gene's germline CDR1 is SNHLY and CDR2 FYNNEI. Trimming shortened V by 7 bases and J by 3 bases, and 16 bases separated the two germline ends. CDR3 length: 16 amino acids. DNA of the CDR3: TGTGCCAGCACTTGGCAAAGTAGGGGCTATAATTCACCCCTCCACTTT. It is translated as CASTWQSRGYNSPLHF.

CDR3 loop: CAWSRRPDRTNYGYTF. Here the CDR3 DNA reads TGTGCCTGGAGTCGCAGGCCGGACAGGACTAACTATGGCTACACCTTC. The V gene is TRBV30, the J gene TRBJ1-2; 7 bases match TRBD1. The CDR3 sequence is 16 residues long. Germline CDR1 is GTSNPN and CDR2 is SVGIG (reference sequence). V lost 2 bases, J lost 0 bases, and 9 bases stayed unmatched.

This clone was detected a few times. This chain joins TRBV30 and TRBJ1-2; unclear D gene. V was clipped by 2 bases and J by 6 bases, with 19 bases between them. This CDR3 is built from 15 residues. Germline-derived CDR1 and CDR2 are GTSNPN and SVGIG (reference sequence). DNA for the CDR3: TGTGCCTGGAGTCGCCCGGGAGTAGCAATAGATGGCTACACCTTC. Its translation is CAWSRPGVAIDGYTF.

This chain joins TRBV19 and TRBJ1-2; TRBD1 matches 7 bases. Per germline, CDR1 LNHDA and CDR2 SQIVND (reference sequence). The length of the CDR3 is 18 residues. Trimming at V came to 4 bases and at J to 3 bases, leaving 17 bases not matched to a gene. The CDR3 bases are TGTGCCAGTAGTACCAACACCCCCCGACAGGGTGAAGACTATGGCTACACCTTC. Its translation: CASSTNTPRQGEDYGYTF.

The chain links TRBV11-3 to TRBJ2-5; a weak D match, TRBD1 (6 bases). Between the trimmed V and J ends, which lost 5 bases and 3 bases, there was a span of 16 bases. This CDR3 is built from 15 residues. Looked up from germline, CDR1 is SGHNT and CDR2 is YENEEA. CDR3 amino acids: CASSIGGGNKETQYF. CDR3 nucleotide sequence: TGTGCCAGCAGCATTGGGGGCGGTAATAAAGAGACCCAGTACTTC. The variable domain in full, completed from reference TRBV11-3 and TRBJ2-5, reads EAGVVQSPRYKIIEKKQPVAFWCNPISGHNTLYWYLQNLGQGPELLIRYENEEAVDDSQLPKDRFSAERLKGVDSTLKIQPAELGDSAVYLCASSIGGGNKETQYFGPGTRLLVL.

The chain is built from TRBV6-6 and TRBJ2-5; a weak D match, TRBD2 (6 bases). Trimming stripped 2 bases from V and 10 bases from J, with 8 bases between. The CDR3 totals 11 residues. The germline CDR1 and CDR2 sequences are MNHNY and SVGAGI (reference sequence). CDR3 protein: CASSYGGVQYF. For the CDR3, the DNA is TGTGCCAGCAGTTACGGCGGGGTCCAGTACTTC.

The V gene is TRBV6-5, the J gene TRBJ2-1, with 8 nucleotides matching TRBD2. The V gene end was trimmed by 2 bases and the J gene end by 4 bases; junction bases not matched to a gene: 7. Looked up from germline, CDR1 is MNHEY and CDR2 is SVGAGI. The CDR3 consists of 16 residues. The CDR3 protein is CASSYAVAGSYNEQFF. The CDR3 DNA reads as TGTGCCAGCAGTTACGCGGTAGCGGGGAGTTACAATGAGCAGTTCTTC.

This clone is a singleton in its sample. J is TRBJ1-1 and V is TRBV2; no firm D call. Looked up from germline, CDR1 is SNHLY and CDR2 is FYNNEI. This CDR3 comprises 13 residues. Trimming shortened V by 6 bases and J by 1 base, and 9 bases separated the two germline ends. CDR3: CASRNTWNTEAFF. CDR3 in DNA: TGTGCCAGCAGGAACACATGGAACACTGAAGCTTTCTTT.

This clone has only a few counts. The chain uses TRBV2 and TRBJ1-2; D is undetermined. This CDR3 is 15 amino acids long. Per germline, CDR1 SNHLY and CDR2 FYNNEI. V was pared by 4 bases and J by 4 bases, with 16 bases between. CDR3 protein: CASSVLGGLGYGYTF. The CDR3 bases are TGTGCCAGCAGTGTCCTGGGCGGACTAGGCTATGGCTACACCTTC.

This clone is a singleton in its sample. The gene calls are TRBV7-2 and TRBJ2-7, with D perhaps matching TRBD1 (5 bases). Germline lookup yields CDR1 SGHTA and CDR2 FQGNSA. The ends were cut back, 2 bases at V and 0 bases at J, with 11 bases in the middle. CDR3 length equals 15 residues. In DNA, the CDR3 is TGTGCCAGCAGCTTAATCGCCGACAGCTCCTACGAGCAGTACTTC. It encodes CASSLIADSSYEQYF.

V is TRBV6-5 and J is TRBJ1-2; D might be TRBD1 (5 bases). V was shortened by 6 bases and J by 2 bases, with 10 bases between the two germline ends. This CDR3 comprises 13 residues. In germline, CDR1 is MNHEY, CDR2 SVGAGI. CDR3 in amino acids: CASSPDRNYGYTF. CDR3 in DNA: TGTGCCAGCAGCCCCGACAGAAACTATGGCTACACCTTC.

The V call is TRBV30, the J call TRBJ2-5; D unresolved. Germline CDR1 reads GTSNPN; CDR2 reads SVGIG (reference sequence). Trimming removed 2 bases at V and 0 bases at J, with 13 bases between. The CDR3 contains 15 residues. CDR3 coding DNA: TGTGCCTGGAGTAGCTCCGGGTGGGACCAAGAGACCCAGTACTTC. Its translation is CAWSSSGWDQETQYF.

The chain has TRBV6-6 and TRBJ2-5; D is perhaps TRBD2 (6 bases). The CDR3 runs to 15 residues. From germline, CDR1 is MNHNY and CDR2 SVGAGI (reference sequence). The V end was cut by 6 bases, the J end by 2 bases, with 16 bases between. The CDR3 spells CASSYHGRKQETQYF. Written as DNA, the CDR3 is TGTGCCAGCAGCTATCACGGGAGAAAACAAGAGACCCAGTACTTC.

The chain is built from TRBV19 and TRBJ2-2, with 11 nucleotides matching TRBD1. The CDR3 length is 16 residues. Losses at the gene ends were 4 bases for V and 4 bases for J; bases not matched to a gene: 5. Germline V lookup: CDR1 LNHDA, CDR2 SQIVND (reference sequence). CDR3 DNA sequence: TGTGCCAGTAGTAGAGGACAGGGGGCCGGCACCGGGGAGCTGTTTTTT. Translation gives CASSRGQGAGTGELFF.

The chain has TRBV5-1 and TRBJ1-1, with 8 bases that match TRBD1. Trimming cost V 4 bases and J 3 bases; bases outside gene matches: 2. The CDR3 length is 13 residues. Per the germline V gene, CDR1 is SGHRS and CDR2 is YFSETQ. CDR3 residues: CASSPGQDTEAFF. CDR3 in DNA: TGCGCCAGCAGCCCGGGACAGGACACTGAAGCTTTCTTT.

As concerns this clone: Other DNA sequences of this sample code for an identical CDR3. DNA of the CDR3: TGTGCCAGCAGCTTTCTGCGGACTGAAGCTTTCTTT. Translation gives CASSFLRTEAFF. The chain carries TRBV5-6 and TRBJ1-1; D uncertain. Deletions cut 2 bases from V and 5 bases from J, with 7 bases between. This CDR3 has 12 residues. Germline V gives CDR1 SGHDT, CDR2 YYEEEE.

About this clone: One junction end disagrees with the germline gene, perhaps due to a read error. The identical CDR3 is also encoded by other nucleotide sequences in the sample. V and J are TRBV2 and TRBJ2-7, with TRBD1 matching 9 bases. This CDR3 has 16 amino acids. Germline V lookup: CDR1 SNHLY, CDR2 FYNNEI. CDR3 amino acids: CASTKELGQGSYEQYF. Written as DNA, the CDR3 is TGTGCCAGCACCAAGGAGCTGGGACAGGGATCCTACGAGCAATACTTC.

The CDR3 protein is CASSIDLEYGYTF. The CDR3 DNA is TGTGCCAGTAGTATAGATCTTGAGTATGGCTACACCTTC. The J gene is TRBJ1-2, the V gene TRBV19; D gene unclear. V was clipped by 0 bases and J by 5 bases, with 7 bases between them. The germline V gene has CDR1 LNHDA and CDR2 SQIVND (reference sequence). This CDR3 comprises 13 residues.

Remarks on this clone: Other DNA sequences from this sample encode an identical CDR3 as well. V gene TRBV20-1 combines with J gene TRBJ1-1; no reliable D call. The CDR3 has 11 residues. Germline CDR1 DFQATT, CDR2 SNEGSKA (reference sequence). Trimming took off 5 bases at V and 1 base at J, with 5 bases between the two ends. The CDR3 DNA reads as TGCAGTGCTGCAGGGAACACTGAAGCTTTCTTT. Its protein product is CSAAGNTEAFF.

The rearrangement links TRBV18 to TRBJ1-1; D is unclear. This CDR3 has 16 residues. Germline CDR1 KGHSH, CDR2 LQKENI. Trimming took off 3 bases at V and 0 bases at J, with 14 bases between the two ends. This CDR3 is CASSPMAFEVNTEAFF. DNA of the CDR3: TGTGCCAGCTCACCTATGGCGTTCGAGGTGAACACTGAAGCTTTCTTT.